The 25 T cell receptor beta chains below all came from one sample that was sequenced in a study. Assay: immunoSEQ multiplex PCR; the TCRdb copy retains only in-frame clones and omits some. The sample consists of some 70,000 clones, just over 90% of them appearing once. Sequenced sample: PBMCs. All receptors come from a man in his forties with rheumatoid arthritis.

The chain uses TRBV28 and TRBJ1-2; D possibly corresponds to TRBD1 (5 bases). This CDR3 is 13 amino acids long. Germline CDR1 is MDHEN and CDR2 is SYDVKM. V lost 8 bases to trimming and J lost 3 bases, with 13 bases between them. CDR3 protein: CASSPGGDYGYTF. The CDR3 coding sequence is TGTGCCAGCTCCCCTGGGGGTGACTATGGCTACACCTTC.

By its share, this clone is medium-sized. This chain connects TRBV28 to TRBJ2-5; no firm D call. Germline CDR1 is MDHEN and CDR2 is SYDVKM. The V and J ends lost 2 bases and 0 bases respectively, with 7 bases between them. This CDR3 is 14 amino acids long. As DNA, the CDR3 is TGTGCCAGCAGTTTACTAGGTAACCAAGAGACCCAGTACTTC. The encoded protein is CASSLLGNQETQYF. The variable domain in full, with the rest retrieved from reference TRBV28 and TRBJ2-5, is DVKVTQSSRYLVKRTGEKVFLECVQDMDHENMFWYRQDPGLGLRLIYFSYDVKMKEKGDIPEGYSVSREKKERFSLILESASTNQTSMYLCASSLLGNQETQYFGPGTRLLVL.

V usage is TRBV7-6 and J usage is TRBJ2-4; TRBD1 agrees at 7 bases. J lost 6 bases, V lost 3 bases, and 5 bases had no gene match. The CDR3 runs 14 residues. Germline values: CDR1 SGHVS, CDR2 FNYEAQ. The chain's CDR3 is CASSLGTVGNIQYF. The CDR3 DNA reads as TGTGCCAGCAGCTTGGGGACAGTCGGAAACATTCAGTACTTC.

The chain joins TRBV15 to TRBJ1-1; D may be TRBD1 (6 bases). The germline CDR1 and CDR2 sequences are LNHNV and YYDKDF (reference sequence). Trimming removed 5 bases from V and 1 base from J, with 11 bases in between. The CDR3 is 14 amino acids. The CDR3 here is CATSGGHKNTEAFF. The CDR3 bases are TGTGCCACCAGCGGGGGACATAAGAACACTGAAGCTTTCTTT.

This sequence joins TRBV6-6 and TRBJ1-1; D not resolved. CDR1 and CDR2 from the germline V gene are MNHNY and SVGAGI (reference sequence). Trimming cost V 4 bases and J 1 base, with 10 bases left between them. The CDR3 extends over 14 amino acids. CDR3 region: CASSSRVQNTEAFF. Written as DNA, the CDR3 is TGTGCCAGCAGTTCTAGGGTCCAGAACACTGAAGCTTTCTTT.

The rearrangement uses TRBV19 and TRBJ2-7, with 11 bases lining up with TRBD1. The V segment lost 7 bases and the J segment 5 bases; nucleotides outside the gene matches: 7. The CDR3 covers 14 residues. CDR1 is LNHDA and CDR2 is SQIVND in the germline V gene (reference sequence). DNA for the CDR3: TGTGCCAGTACACCGGGACAGGGGGTCGACGAGCAGTACTTC. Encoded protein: CASTPGQGVDEQYF. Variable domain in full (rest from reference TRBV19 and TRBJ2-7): DGGITQSPKYLFRKEGQNVTLSCEQNLNHDAMYWYRQDPGQGLRLIYYSQIVNDFQKGDIAEGYSVSREKKESFPLTVTSAQKNPTAFYLCASTPGQGVDEQYFGPGTRLTVT.

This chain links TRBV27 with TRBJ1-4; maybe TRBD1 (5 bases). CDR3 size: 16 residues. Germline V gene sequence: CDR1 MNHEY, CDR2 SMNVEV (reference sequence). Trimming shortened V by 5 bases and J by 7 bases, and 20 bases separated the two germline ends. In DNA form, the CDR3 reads TGTGCCAGCAGTCCTGGGGCCGGGTCTGTTGGTGAAAAACTGTTTTTT. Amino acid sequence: CASSPGAGSVGEKLFF.

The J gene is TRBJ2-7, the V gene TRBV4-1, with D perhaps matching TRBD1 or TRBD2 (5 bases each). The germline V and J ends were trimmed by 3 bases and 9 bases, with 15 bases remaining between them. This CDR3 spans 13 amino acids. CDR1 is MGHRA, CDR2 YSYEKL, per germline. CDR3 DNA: TGCGCCAGCAGCCAGGCCGTGCCGGGACCGCAGTACTTC. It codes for CASSQAVPGPQYF.

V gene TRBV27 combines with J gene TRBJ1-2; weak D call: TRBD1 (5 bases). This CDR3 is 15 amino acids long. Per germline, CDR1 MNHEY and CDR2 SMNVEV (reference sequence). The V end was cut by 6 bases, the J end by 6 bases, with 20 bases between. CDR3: CASRSELLRGDGYTF. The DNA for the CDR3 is TGTGCCAGCAGGTCGGAACTGCTCAGAGGGGATGGCTACACCTTC.

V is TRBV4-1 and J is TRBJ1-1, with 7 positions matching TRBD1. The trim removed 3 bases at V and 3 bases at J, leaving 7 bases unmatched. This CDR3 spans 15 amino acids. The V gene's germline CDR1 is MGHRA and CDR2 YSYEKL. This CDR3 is CASSHNDRVDTEAFF. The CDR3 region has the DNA TGCGCCAGCAGCCATAACGACAGGGTAGACACTGAAGCTTTCTTT.

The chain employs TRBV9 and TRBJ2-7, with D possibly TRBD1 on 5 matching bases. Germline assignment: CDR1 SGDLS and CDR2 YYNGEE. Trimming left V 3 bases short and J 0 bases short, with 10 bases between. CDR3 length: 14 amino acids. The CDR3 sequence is CASSGSRDSYEQYF. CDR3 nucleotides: TGTGCCAGCAGCGGCTCCAGGGACTCCTACGAGCAGTACTTC. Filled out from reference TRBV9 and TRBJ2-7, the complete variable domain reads DSGVTQTPKHLITATGQRVTLRCSPRSGDLSVYWYQQSLDQGLQFLIQYYNGEERAKGNILERFSAQQFPDLHSELNLSSLELGDSALYFCASSGSRDSYEQYFGPGTRLTVT.

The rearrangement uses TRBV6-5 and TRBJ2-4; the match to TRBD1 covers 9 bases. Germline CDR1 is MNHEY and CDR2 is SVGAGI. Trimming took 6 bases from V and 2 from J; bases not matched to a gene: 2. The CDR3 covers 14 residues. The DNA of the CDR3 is TGTGCCAGCAGCGGGACAGGGTCCAAAAACATTCAGTACTTC. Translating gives CASSGTGSKNIQYF.

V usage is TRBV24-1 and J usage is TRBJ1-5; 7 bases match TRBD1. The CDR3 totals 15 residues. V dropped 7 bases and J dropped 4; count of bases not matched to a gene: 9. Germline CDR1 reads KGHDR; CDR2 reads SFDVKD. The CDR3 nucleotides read TGTGCCACCAGCCGGACAGGCCAGGGTAATCAGCCCCAGCATTTT. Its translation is CATSRTGQGNQPQHF.

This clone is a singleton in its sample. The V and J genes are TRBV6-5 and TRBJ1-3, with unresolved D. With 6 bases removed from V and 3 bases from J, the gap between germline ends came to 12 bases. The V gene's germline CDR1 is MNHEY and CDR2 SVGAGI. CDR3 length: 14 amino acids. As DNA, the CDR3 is TGTGCCAGCAGCCGAGGTATCCTTGGAAACACCATATATTTT. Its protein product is CASSRGILGNTIYF.

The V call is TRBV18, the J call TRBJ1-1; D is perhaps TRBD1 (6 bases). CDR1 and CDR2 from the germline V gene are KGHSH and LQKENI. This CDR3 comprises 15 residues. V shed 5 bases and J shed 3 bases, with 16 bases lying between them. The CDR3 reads CASSNPGGVYTEAFF. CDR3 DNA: TGTGCCAGCTCAAACCCCGGGGGCGTTTACACTGAAGCTTTCTTT. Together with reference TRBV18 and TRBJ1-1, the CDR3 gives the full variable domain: NAGVMQNPRHLVRRRGQEARLRCSPMKGHSHVYWYRQLPEEGLKFMVYLQKENIIDESGMPKERFSAEFPKEGPSILRIQQVVRGDSAAYFCASSNPGGVYTEAFFGQGTRLTVV.

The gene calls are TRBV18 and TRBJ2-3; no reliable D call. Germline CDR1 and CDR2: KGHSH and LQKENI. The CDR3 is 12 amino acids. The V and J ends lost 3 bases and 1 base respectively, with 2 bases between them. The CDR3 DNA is TGTGCCAGCTCACCTGGCACAGATACGCAGTATTTT. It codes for CASSPGTDTQYF.

Here the CDR3 reads CASSLVPGGYTF. Here the CDR3 DNA reads TGTGCCAGCAGCTTGGTCCCAGGTGGCTACACCTTC. This rearrangement joins TRBV5-4 to TRBJ1-2; D call uncertain. This CDR3 spans 12 amino acids. Deletions cut 0 bases from V and 7 bases from J, with 7 bases between. Germline V CDR1 and CDR2: SGHNT, YYREEE (reference sequence).

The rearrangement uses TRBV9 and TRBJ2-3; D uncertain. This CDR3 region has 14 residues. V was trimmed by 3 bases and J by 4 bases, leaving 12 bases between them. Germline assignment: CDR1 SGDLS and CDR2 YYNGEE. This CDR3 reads CASSATTLSDTQYF. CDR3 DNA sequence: TGTGCCAGCAGCGCAACGACTCTATCAGATACGCAGTATTTT. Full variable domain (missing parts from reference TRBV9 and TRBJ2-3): DSGVTQTPKHLITATGQRVTLRCSPRSGDLSVYWYQQSLDQGLQFLIQYYNGEERAKGNILERFSAQQFPDLHSELNLSSLELGDSALYFCASSATTLSDTQYFGPGTRLTVL.

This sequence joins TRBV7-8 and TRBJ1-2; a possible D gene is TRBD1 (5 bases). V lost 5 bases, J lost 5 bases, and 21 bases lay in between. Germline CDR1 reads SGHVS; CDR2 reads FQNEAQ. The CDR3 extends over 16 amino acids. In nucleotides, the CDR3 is TGTGCCAGCAGCCTCACCGAGTCCCAGGGTCGATATGGCTACACCTTC. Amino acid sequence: CASSLTESQGRYGYTF.

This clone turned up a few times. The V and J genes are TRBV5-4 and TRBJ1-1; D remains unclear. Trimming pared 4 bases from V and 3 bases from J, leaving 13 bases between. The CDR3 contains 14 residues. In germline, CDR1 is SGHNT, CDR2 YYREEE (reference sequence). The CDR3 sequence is CASSPATGHTEAFF. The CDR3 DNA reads TGTGCCAGCAGCCCCGCTACCGGGCACACTGAAGCTTTCTTT. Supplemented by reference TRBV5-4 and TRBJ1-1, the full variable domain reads ETGVTQSPTHLIKTRGQQVTLRCSSQSGHNTVSWYQQALGQGPQFIFQYYREEENGRGNFPPRFSGLQFPNYSSELNVNALELDDSALYLCASSPATGHTEAFFGQGTRLTVV.

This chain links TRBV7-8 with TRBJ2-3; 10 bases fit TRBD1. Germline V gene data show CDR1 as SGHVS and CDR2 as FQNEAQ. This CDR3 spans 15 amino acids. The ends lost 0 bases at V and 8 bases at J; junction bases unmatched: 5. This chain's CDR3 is CASSLAGQGSPTQYF. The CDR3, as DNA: TGTGCCAGCAGCTTAGCGGGACAGGGGAGCCCTACGCAGTATTTT.

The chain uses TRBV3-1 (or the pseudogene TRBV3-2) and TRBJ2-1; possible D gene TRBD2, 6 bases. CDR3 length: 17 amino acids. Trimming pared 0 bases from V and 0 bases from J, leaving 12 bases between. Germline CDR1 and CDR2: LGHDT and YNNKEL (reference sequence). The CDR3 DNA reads TGTGCCAGCAGCCAAGATCCGGCGGGGCACTCCTACAATGAGCAGTTCTTC. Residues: CASSQDPAGHSYNEQFF.

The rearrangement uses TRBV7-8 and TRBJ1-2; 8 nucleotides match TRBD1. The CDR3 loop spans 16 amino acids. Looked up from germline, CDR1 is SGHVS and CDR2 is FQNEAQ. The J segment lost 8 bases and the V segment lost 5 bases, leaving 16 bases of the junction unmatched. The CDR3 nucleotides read TGTGCCAGCAGCCTCCACTTAGGGCAGGGGGCGGAAGGCTACACCTTC. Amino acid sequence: CASSLHLGQGAEGYTF.

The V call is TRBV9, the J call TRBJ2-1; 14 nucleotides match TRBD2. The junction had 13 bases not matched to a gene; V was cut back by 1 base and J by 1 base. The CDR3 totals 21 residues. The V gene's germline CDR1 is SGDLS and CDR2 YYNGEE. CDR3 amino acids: CASSVSLTGTSGGRSYNEQFF. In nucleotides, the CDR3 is TGTGCCAGCAGCGTATCTCTGACCGGGACTAGCGGGGGCCGGTCCTACAATGAGCAGTTCTTC.

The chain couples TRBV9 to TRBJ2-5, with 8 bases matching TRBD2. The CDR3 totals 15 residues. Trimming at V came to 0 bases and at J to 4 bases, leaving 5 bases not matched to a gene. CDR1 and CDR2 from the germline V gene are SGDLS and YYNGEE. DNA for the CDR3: TGTGCCAGCAGCGTAGCGGGGGGGCTGGGAGAGACCCAGTACTTC. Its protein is CASSVAGGLGETQYF.